The rows below give T cell receptor beta chains drawn from one sample of a study of tumor-infiltrating lymphocytes in localized non-small cell lung cancer. TCRdb's copy holds only in-frame clones and misses some; the assay was immunoSEQ multiplex PCR. In the table there are some 11,000 clones, just over 65% of which are singletons. Sequenced input: uninvolved lung tissue not adjacent to the tumor. These receptors came from a human donor with non-small cell lung cancer. Both conserved end residues are part of each CDR3. The D gene is left open where the match is weak. Size tells how often a clone was seen (once, few, many) or the class of an expanded clone, and some rows leave it out.

V	size	J	D	CDR3	DNA
TRBV7-2	NA	TRBJ2-7	TRBD1	CASSSDRASYEQYF	TGTGCCAGCAGCTCCGACAGGGCCTCCTACGAGCAGTACTTC
TRBV5-6	NA	TRBJ1-6	TRBD1	CASSPDRGSHDSPLHF	TGTGCCAGCAGCCCGGACAGGGGTTCACATGATTCACCCCTCCACTTT
TRBV5-1	NA	TRBJ2-3	NA	CASTPGTFPSPQYF	TGCGCCAGCACCCCAGGGACTTTCCCTTCCCCGCAGTATTTT
TRBV9	NA	TRBJ2-1	TRBD2	CASSGSGVSYNEQFF	TGTGCCAGCAGCGGGAGCGGGGTGTCCTACAATGAGCAGTTCTTC
TRBV5-1	few	TRBJ2-7	NA	CASSLTGTAYEQYF	TGCGCCAGCAGCTTAACCGGGACTGCCTACGAGCAGTACTTC
TRBV28	NA	TRBJ1-2	NA	CASSSSDSVIPDGYTF	TGTGCCAGCAGTTCCTCAGACAGCGTAATCCCTGATGGCTACACCTTC
TRBV30	NA	TRBJ1-2	TRBD1	CAWRGKNRGIYGYTF	TGTGCCTGGAGGGGCAAAAACAGGGGTATCTATGGCTACACCTTC
TRBV9	once	TRBJ2-5	TRBD1	CASSVAGTAQETQYF	TGTGCCAGCAGCGTAGCGGGGACAGCTCAAGAGACCCAGTACTTC
TRBV7-2	few	TRBJ1-2	TRBD1	CASSSPGAGGYGYTF	TGTGCCAGCAGCTCCCCGGGCGCAGGGGGCTATGGCTACACCTTC
TRBV5-8	NA	TRBJ1-1	NA	CASSLQRMNTEAFF	TGTGCCAGCAGCTTGCAGAGGATGAACACTGAAGCTTTCTTT
TRBV9	NA	TRBJ2-7	TRBD2	CASSVGGGVHEQYF	TGTGCCAGCAGCGTAGGGGGAGGGGTCCACGAGCAGTACTTC
TRBV14	NA	TRBJ1-2	TRBD1	CASRNHGTGNGYTF	TGTGCCAGCAGAAACCATGGGACAGGGAATGGCTACACCTTC
TRBV6-5	NA	TRBJ2-1	TRBD2	CASSSQGLDHKFF	TGTGCCAGCAGTTCCCAGGGACTAGATCATAAGTTCTTC
TRBV6-1	NA	TRBJ2-2	TRBD2	CASSAGGLAGAGELFF	TGTGCCAGCAGTGCAGGGGGACTAGCGGGGGCCGGGGAGCTGTTTTTT
TRBV7-9	once	TRBJ2-5	NA	CASSPKGPETQYF	TGTGCCAGCAGCCCAAAGGGCCCAGAGACCCAGTACTTC
TRBV7-6	few	TRBJ1-2	NA	CASNRGSGRGGYTF	TGTGCCAGCAACCGAGGAAGTGGGCGGGGTGGCTACACCTTC
TRBV27	NA	TRBJ1-1	NA	CASSLGSSNTEAFF	TGTGCCAGCAGTTTGGGCAGTTCGAACACTGAAGCTTTCTTT
TRBV19	NA	TRBJ1-4	NA	CASSTRGRRKLFF	TGTGCCAGTAGTACTCGGGGTAGGAGAAAACTGTTTTTT
TRBV7-2	NA	TRBJ2-1	TRBD2	CASSLDRGTSGYNEQFF	TGTGCCAGCAGCTTGGACCGAGGGACTAGCGGTTACAATGAGCAGTTCTTC
TRBV19	once	TRBJ1-5	NA	CASSIVNSNNQPQHF	TGTGCCAGTAGTATAGTCAACAGCAATAATCAGCCCCAGCATTTT
TRBV9	once	TRBJ2-3	NA	CASSVAGARGTDTQYF	TGTGCCAGCAGCGTAGCGGGGGCGCGGGGCACAGATACGCAGTATTTT
TRBV19	NA	TRBJ2-1	NA	CASSASSHNEQFF	TGTGCCAGTAGCGCCTCAAGCCACAATGAGCAGTTCTTC
TRBV11-2	NA	TRBJ1-6	NA	CASSLTRGSPLHF	TGTGCCAGCAGCTTAACGAGGGGCTCACCCCTCCACTTT
TRBV9	NA	TRBJ2-5	NA	CASSVDRETQYF	TGTGCCAGCAGCGTAGACAGAGAGACCCAGTACTTC
TRBV7-2	NA	TRBJ1-5	NA	CASSLGLGYNQPQHF	TGTGCCAGCAGCTTAGGGCTGGGGTACAATCAGCCCCAGCATTTT
TRBV5-1	NA	TRBJ2-7	NA	CASSSTFRSELYEQYF	TGCGCCAGCAGCTCGACTTTTCGGTCGGAGCTCTACGAGCAGTACTTC
TRBV15	NA	TRBJ1-2	NA	CATSSNIGAAAAGYTF	TGTGCCACCAGCAGTAATATAGGGGCGGCGGCAGCCGGCTACACCTTC
TRBV5-1	medium-sized	TRBJ1-1	NA	CASSLEGQPNTEAFF	TGCGCCAGCAGCTTGGAGGGGCAGCCAAACACTGAAGCTTTCTTT
TRBV5-1	NA	TRBJ1-6	NA	CASSWDTNNSPLHF	TGCGCCAGCAGCTGGGACACGAATAATTCACCCCTCCACTTT
TRBV27	NA	TRBJ1-5	TRBD1	CASSSLQGAGSNQPQHF	TGTGCCAGCAGTTCGCTACAGGGGGCTGGGAGCAATCAGCCCCAGCATTTT
TRBV11-2	few	TRBJ2-3	NA	CASSPTDRGTDTQYF	TGTGCCAGCAGCCCTACTGATAGGGGCACAGATACGCAGTATTTT
TRBV19	NA	TRBJ1-5	NA	CASSIFPQRGGQPQHF	TGTGCCAGTAGTATATTCCCCCAACGCGGGGGTCAGCCCCAGCATTTT
TRBV7-2	NA	TRBJ2-7	TRBD2	CASSPRLAGGREQYF	TGTGCCAGCAGCCCAAGACTAGCGGGGGGGCGGGAGCAGTACTTC
TRBV7-2	NA	TRBJ1-2	NA	CASSLEIRSYGYTF	TGTGCCAGCAGCTTAGAAATCAGAAGTTATGGCTACACCTTC
TRBV6-6	few	TRBJ2-7	TRBD1	CASRAGQGFNEQYF	TGTGCCAGCAGGGCAGGACAGGGCTTTAACGAGCAGTACTTC
TRBV5-1	NA	TRBJ2-2	NA	CASSLGVATGTGELFF	TGCGCCAGCAGCTTGGGGGTAGCGACCGGCACCGGGGAGCTGTTTTTT
TRBV6-5	NA	TRBJ2-7	TRBD1	CASRSRDSDFYEQYF	TGTGCCAGCAGATCTCGGGACAGTGATTTTTACGAGCAGTACTTC
TRBV19	NA	TRBJ1-5	NA	CASSMLGSNQPQHF	TGTGCCAGTAGTATGTTGGGCAGCAATCAGCCCCAGCATTTT
TRBV10-2	NA	TRBJ2-3	NA	CASSDQGESTDTQYF	TGCGCCAGCAGTGATCAGGGAGAAAGCACAGATACGCAGTATTTT
TRBV25-1	NA	TRBJ2-2	NA	CASSDQTRNTGELFF	TGTGCCAGCAGTGATCAGACAAGAAACACCGGGGAGCTGTTTTTT
TRBV6-5	NA	TRBJ1-2	TRBD1	CASSYGDRGTGYGYTF	TGTGCCAGCAGTTACGGGGACAGGGGAACGGGGTATGGCTACACCTTC
TRBV19	NA	TRBJ1-2	NA	CASSIGRGYTF	TGTGCCAGTAGTATAGGTCGCGGCTACACCTTC
TRBV5-1	NA	TRBJ2-7	TRBD1	CASQGQGIRYEQYF	TGCGCCAGCCAGGGACAGGGGATACGGTACGAGCAGTACTTC
TRBV5-6	few	TRBJ2-1	NA	CASSLDFPHEQFF	TGTGCCAGCAGCTTGGATTTCCCCCATGAGCAGTTCTTC
TRBV7-3	NA	TRBJ2-5	NA	CASSLRGRGETQYF	TGTGCCAGCAGCCTCAGGGGAAGGGGGGAGACCCAGTACTTC
TRBV6-5	NA	TRBJ2-3	NA	CASSPRVDTQYF	TGTGCCAGCAGTCCCCGTGTGGATACGCAGTATTTT
TRBV19	NA	TRBJ1-4	NA	CASTLGPGAANEKLFF	TGTGCCAGTACTCTGGGTCCGGGGGCCGCTAATGAAAAACTGTTTTTT
TRBV7-2	NA	TRBJ1-2	TRBD1	CASIPGQGLFYGYTF	TGTGCCAGCATCCCGGGACAGGGCCTTTTCTATGGCTACACCTTC
TRBV4-1	NA	TRBJ2-3	NA	CASSLTGATDTQYF	TGCGCCAGCAGCCTTACCGGGGCCACAGATACGCAGTATTTT
TRBV4-3	NA	TRBJ2-2	TRBD2	CASSQDSPTSGRVYTGELFF	TGCGCCAGCAGCCAAGATTCTCCGACTAGCGGGAGGGTGTACACCGGGGAGCTGTTTTTT